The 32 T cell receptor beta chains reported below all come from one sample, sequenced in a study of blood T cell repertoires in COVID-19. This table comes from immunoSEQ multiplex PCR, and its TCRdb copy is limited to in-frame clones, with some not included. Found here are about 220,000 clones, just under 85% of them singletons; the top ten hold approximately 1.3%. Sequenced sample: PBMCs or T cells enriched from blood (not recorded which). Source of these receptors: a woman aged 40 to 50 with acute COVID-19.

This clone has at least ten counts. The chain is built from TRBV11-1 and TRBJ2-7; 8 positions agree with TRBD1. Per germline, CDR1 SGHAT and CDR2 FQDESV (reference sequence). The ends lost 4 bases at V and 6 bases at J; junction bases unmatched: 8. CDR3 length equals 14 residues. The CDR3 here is CASSSGGEESEQYF. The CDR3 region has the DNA TGTGCCAGCAGCTCAGGGGGCGAGGAAAGCGAGCAGTACTTC. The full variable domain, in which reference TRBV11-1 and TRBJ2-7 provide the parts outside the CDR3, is EAEVAQSPRYKITEKSQAVAFWCDPISGHATLYWYRQILGQGPELLVQFQDESVVDDSQLPKDRFSAERLKGVDSTLKIQPAELGDSAMYLCASSSGGEESEQYFGPGTRLTVT.

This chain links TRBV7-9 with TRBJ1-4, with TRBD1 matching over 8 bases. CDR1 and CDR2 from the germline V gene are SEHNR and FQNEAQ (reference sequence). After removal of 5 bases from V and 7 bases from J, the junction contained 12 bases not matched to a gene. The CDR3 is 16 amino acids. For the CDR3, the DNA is TGTGCCAGCAGCCCTCCTGGACAGGGAGAGGGTGAAAAACTGTTTTTT. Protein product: CASSPPGQGEGEKLFF.

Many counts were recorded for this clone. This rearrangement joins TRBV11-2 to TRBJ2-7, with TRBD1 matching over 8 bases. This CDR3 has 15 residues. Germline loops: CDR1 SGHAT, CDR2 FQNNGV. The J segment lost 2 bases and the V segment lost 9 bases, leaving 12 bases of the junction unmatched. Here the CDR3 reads CASHLGGTGPYEQYF. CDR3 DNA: TGTGCCAGTCATTTAGGTGGGACAGGCCCCTACGAGCAGTACTTC.

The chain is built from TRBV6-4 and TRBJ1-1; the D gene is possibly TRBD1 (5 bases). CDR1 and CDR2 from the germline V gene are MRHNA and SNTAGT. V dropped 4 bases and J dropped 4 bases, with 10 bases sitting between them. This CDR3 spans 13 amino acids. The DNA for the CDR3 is TGTGCCAGCAGTGCGGGGGATGGCACTGAAGCTTTCTTT. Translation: CASSAGDGTEAFF.

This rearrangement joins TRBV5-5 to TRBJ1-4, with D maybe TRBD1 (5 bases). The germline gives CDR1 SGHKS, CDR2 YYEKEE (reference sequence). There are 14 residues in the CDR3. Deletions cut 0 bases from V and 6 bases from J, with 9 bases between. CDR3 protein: CASSLVWGDEKLFF. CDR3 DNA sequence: TGTGCCAGCAGCTTGGTATGGGGGGATGAAAAACTGTTTTTT.

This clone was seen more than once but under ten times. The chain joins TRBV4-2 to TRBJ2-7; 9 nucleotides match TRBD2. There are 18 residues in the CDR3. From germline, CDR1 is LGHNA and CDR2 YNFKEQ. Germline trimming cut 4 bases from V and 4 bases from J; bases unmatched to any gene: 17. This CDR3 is CASSPFLTLAGERYEQYF. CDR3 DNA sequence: TGTGCCAGCAGCCCCTTCCTTACCTTAGCGGGAGAAAGGTACGAGCAGTACTTC.

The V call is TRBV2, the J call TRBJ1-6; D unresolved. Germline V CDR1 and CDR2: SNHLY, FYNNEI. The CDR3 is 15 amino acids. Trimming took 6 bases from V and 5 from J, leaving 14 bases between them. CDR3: CASREARVNNSPLHF. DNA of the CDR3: TGTGCCAGCAGAGAGGCCCGGGTAAATAATTCACCCCTCCACTTT.

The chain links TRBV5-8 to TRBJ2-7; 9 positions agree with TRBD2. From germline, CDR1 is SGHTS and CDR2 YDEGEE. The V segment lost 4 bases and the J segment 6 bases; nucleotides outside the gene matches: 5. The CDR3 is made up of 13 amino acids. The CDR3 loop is CASSAGLAAEQYF. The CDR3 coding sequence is TGTGCCAGCAGCGCGGGACTAGCAGCCGAGCAGTACTTC.

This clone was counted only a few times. The DNA for the CDR3 is TGCGCCAGCAGCCTGGAGAGGACAGTCTATGGCTACACCTTC. It encodes CASSLERTVYGYTF. The rearrangement uses TRBV5-1 and TRBJ1-2, with D tentatively TRBD1 (6 bases). V lost 4 bases and J lost 4, with 14 bases in between. The CDR3 has 14 amino acids. Germline V lookup: CDR1 SGHRS, CDR2 YFSETQ.

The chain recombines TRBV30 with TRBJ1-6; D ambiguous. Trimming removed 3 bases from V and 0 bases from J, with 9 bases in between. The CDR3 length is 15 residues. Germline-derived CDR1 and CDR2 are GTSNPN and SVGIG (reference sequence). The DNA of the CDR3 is TGTGCCTGGAGGACTATTAGCTCCTATAATTCACCCCTCCACTTT. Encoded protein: CAWRTISSYNSPLHF. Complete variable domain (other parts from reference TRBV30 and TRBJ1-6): SQTIHQWPATLVQPVGSPLSLECTVEGTSNPNLYWYRQAAGRGLQLLFYSVGIGQISSEVPQNLSASRPQDRQFILSSKKLLLSDSGFYLCAWRTISSYNSPLHFGNGTRLTVT.

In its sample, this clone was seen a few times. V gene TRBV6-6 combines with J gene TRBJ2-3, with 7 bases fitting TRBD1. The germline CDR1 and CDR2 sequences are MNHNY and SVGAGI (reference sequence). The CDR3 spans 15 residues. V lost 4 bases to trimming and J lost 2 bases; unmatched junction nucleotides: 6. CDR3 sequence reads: CASSFGQVFTDTQYF. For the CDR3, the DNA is TGTGCCAGCAGTTTCGGACAGGTCTTCACAGATACGCAGTATTTT.

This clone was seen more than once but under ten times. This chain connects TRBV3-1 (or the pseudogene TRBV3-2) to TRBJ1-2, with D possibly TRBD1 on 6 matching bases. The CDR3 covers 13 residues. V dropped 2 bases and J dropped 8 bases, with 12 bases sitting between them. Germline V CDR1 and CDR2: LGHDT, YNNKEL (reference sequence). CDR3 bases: TGTGCCAGCAGCCAATACAACAGGGACGGCTACACCTTC. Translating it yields CASSQYNRDGYTF.

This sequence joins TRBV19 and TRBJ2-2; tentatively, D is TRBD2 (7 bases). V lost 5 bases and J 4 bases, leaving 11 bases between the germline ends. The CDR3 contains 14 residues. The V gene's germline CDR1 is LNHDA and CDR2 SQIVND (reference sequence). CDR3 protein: CASSWGGGTGELFF. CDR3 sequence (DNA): TGTGCCAGTAGTTGGGGGGGCGGCACCGGGGAGCTGTTTTTT.

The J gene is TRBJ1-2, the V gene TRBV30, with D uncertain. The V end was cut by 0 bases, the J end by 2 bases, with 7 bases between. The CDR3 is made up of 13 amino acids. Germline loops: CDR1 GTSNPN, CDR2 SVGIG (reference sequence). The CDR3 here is CAWSVGQNYGYTF. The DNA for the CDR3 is TGTGCCTGGAGTGTTGGGCAGAACTATGGCTACACCTTC.

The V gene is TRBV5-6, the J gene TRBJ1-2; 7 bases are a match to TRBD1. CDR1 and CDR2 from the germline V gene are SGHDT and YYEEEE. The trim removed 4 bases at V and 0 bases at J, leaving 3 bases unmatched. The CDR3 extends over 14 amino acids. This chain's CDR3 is CASSPGQANYGYTF. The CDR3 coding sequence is TGTGCCAGCAGCCCCGGACAGGCTAACTATGGCTACACCTTC.

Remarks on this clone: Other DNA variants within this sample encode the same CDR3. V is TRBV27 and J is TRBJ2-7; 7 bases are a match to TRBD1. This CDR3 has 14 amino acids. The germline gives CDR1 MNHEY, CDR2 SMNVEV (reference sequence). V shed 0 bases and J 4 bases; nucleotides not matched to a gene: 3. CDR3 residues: CASSLSGGSYEQYF. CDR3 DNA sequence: TGTGCCAGCAGTTTATCAGGGGGCTCATACGAGCAGTACTTC.

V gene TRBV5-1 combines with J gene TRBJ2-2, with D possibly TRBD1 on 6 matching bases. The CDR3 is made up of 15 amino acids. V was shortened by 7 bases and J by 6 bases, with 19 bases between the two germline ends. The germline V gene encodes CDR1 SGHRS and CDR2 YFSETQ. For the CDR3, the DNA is TGCGCCAGCTCCCTTTTACAGGGAAGGGCCGGGGAGCTGTTTTTT. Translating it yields CASSLLQGRAGELFF.

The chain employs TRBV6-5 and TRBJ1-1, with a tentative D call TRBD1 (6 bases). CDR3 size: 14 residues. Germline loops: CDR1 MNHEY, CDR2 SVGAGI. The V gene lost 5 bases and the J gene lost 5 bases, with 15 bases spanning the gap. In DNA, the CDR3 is TGTGCCAGCAGTAAGGGGGGGCCGGGAACTGAAGCTTTCTTT. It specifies CASSKGGPGTEAFF.

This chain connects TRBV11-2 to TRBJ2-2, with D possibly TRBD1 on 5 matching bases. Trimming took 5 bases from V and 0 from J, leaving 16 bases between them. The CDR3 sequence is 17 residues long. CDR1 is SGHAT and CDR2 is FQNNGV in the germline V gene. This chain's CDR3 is CASSAKKAGTNTGELFF. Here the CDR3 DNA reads TGTGCCAGCAGCGCCAAAAAGGCAGGGACGAACACCGGGGAGCTGTTTTTT. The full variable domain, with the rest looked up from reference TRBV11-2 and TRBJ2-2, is EAGVAQSPRYKIIEKRQSVAFWCNPISGHATLYWYQQILGQGPKLLIQFQNNGVVDDSQLPKDRFSAERLKGVDSTLKIQPAKLEDSAVYLCASSAKKAGTNTGELFFGEGSRLTVL.

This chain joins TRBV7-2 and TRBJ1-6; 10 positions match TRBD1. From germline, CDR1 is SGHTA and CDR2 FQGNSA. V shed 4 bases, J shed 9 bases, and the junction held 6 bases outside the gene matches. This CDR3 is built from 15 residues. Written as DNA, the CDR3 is TGTGCCAGCAGCTCGGGACAGGGGAGAAGTTCACCCCTCCACTTT. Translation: CASSSGQGRSSPLHF.

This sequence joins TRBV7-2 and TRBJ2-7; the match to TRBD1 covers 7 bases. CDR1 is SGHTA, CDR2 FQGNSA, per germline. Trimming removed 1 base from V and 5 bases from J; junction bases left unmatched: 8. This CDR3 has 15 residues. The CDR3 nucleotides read TGTGCCAGCAGCTTAGTAGGACAGGCGAGTAACGAGCAGTACTTC. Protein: CASSLVGQASNEQYF.

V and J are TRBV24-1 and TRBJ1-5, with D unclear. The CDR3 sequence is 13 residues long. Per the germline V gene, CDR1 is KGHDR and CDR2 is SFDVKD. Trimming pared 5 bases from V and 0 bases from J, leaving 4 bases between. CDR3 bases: TGTGCCACCAGTGCCGGTAGCAATCAGCCCCAGCATTTT. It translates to CATSAGSNQPQHF.

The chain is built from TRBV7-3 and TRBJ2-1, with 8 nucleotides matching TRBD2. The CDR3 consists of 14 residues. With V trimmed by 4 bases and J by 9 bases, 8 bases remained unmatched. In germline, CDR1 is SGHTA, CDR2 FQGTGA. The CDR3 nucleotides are TGTGCCAGCAGCTCGACCGGGACTAGTGGTGAGCAGTTCTTC. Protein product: CASSSTGTSGEQFF.

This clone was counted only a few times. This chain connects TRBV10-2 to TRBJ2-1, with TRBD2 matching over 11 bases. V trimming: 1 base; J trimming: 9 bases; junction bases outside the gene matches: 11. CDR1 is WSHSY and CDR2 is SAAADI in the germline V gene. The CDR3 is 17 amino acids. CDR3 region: CASSEFSTLAGVVEQFF. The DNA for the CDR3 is TGCGCCAGCAGTGAGTTCAGCACACTAGCGGGAGTGGTTGAGCAGTTCTTC.

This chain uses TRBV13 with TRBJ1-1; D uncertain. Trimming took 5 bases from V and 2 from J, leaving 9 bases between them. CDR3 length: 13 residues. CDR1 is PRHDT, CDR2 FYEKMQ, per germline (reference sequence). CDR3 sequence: CASSLLINTEAFF. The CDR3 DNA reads TGTGCCAGCAGCCTCCTTATAAACACTGAAGCTTTCTTT.

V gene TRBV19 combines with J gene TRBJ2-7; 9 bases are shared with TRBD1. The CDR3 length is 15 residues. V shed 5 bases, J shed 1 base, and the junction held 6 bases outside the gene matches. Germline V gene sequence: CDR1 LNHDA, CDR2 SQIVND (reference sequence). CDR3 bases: TGTGCCAGTAGTCCTTGGACAGGGGCTTCCTACGAGCAGTACTTC. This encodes CASSPWTGASYEQYF.

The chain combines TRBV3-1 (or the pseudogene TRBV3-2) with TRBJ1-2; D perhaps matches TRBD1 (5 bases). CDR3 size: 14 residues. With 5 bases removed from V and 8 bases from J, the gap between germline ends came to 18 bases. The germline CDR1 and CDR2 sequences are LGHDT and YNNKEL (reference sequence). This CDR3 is CASSGRTSQPGYTF. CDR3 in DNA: TGTGCCAGCAGCGGCCGGACATCCCAGCCGGGCTACACCTTC.

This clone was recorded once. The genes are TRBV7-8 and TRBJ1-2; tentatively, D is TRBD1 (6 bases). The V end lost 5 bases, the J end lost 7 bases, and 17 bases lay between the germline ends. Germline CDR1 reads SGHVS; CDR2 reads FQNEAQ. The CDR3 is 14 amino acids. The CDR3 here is CASSVVRDKGGYTF. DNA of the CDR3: TGTGCCAGCAGCGTAGTCCGGGACAAAGGTGGCTACACCTTC. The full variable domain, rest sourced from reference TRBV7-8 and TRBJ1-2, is GAGVSQSPRYKVAKRGQDVALRCDPISGHVSLFWYQQALGQGPEFLTYFQNEAQLDKSGLPSDRFFAERPEGSVSTLKIQRTQQEDSAVYLCASSVVRDKGGYTFGSGTRLTVV.

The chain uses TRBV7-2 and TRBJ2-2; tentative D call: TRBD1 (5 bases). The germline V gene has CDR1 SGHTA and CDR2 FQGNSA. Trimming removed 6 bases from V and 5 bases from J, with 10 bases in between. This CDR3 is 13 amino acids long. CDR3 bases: TGTGCCAGCAGACAAGACAGTACCGGGGAGCTGTTTTTT. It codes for CASRQDSTGELFF.

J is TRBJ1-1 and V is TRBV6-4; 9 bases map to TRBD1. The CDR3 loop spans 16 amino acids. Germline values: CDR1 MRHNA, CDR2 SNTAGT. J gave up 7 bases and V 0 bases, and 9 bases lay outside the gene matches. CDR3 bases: TGTGCCAGCAGTGACTCTATGGGGGACAGGGAGATTGAAGCTTTCTTT. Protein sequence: CASSDSMGDREIEAFF.

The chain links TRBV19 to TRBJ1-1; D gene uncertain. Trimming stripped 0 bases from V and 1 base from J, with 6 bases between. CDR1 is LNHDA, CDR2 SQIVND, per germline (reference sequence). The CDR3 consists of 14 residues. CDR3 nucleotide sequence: TGTGCCAGTAGTATAGAGCGGGGGAACACTGAAGCTTTCTTT. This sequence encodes CASSIERGNTEAFF. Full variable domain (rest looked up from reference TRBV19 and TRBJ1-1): DGGITQSPKYLFRKEGQNVTLSCEQNLNHDAMYWYRQDPGQGLRLIYYSQIVNDFQKGDIAEGYSVSREKKESFPLTVTSAQKNPTAFYLCASSIERGNTEAFFGQGTRLTVV.

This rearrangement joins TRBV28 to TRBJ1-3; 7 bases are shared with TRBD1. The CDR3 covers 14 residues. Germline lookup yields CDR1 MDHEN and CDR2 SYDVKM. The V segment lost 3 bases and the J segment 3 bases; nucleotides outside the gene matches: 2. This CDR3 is CASSFTGVGNTIYF. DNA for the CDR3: TGTGCCAGCAGTTTTACAGGGGTTGGAAACACCATATATTTT. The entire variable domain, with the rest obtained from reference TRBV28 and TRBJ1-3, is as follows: DVKVTQSSRYLVKRTGEKVFLECVQDMDHENMFWYRQDPGLGLRLIYFSYDVKMKEKGDIPEGYSVSREKKERFSLILESASTNQTSMYLCASSFTGVGNTIYFGEGSWLTVV.